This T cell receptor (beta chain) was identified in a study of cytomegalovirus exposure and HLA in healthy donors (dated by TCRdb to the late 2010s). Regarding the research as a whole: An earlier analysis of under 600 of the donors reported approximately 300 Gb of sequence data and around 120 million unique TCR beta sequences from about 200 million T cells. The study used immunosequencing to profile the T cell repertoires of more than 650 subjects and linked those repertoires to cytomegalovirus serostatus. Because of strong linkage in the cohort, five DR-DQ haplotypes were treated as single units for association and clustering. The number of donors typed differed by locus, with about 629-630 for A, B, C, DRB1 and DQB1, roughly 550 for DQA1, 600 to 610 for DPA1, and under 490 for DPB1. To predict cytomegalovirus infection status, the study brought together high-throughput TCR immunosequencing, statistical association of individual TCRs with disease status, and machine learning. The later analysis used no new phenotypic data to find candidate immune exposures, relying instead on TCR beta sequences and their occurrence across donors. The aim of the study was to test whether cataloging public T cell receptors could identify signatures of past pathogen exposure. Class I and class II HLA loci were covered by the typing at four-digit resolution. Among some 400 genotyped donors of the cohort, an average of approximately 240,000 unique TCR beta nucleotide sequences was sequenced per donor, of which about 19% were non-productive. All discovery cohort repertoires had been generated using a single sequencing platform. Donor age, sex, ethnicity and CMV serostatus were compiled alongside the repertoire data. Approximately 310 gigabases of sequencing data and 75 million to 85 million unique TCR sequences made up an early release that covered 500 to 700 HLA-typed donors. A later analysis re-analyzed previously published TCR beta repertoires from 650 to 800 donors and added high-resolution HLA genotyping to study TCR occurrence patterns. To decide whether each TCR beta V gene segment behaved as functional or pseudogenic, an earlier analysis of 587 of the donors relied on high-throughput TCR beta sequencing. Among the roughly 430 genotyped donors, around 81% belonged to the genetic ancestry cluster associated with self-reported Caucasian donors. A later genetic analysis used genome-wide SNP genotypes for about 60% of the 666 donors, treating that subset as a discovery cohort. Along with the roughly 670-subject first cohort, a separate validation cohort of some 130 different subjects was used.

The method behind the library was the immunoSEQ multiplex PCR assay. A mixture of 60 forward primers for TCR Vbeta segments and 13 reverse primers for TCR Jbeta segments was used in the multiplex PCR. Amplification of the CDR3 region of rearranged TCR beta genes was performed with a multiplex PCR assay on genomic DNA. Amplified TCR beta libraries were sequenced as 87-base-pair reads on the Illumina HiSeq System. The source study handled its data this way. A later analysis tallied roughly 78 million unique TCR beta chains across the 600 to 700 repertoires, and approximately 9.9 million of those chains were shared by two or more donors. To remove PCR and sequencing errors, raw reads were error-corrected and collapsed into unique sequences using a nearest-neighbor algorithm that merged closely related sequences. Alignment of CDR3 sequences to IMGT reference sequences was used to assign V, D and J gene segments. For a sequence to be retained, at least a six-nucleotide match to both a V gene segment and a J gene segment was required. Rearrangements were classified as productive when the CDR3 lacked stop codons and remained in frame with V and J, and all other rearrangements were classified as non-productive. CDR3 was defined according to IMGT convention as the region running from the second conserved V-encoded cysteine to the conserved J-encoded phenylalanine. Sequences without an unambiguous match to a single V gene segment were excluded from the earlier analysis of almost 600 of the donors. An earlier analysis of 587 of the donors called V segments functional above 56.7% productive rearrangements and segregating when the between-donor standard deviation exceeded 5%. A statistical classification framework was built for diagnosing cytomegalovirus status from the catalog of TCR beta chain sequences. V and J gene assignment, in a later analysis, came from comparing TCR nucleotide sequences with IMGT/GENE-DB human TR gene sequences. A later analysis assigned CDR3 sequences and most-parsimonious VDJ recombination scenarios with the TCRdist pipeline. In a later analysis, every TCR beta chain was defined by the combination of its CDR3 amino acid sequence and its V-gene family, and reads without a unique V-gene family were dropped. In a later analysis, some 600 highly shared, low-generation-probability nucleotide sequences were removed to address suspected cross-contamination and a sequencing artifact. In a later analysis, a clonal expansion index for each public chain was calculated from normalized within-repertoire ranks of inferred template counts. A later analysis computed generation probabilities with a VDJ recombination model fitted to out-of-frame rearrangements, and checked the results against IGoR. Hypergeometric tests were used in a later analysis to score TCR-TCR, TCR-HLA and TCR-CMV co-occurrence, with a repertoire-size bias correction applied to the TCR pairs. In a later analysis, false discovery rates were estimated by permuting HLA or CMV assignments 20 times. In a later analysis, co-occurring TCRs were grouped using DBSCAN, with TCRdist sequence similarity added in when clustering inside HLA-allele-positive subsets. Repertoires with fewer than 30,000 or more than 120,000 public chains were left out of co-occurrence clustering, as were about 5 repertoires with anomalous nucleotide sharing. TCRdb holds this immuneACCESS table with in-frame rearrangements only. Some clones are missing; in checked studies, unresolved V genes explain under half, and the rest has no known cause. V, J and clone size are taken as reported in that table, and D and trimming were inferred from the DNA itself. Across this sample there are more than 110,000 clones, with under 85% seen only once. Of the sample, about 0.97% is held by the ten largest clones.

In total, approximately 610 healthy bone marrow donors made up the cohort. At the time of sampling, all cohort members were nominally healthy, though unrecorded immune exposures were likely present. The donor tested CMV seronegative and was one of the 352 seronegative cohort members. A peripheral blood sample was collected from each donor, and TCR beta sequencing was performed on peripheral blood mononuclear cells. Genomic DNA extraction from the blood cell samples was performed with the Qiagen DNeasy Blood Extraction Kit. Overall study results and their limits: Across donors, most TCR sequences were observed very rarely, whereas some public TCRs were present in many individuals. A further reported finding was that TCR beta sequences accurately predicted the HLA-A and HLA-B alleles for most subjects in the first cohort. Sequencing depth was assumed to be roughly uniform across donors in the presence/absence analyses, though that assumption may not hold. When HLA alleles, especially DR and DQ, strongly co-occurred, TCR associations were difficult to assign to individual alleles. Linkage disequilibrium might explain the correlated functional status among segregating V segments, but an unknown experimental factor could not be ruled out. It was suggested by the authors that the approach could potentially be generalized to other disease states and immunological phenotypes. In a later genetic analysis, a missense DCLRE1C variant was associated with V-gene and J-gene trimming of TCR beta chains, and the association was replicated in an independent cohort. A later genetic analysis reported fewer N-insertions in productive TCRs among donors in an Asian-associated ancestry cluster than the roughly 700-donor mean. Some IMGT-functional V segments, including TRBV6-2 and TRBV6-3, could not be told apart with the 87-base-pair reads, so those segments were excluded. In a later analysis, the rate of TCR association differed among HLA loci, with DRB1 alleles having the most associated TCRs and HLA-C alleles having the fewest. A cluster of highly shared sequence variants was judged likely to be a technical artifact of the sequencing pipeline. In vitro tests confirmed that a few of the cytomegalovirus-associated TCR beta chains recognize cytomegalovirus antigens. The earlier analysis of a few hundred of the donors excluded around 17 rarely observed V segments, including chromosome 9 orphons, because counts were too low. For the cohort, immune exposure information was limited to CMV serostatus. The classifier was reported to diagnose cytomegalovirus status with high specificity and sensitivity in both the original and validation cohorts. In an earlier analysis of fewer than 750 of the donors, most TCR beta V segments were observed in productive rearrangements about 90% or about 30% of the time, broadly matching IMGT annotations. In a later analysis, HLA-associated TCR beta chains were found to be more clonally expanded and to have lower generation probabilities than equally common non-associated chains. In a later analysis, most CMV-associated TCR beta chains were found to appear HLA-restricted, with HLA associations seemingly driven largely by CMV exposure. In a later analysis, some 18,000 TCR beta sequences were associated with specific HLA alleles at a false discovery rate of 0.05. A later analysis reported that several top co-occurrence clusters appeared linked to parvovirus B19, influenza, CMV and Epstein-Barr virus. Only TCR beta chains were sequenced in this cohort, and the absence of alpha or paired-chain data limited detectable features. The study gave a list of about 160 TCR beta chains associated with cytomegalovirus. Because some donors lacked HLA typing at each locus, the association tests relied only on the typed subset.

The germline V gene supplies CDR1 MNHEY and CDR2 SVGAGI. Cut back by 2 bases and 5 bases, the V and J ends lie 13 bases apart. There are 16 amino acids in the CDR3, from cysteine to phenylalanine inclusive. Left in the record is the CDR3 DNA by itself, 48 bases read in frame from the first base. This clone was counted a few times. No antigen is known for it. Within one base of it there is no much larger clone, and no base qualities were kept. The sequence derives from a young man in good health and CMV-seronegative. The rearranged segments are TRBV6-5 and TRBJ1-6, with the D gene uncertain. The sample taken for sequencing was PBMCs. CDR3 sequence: CASSYRHPGDNSPLHF. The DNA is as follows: TGTGCCAGCAGTTACCGCCACCCAGGCGATAATTCACCCCTCCACTTT.